Detailed here is one T cell receptor beta chain. This sample stems from a study of Graves' ophthalmopathy and Graves' hyperthyroidism. J was trimmed by 5 bases and V by 2 bases; bases with no gene match: 1. CDR1 and CDR2 from the germline V gene are MNHEY and SVGAGI. CDR3 length: 13 residues. Presentation of ophthalmopathy in the donors involved moderate-to-severe activity, CAS ≥3, NOSPECS ≥4 and a duration under 3 months. The PBMC fraction was derived from more than 8 ml of fresh peripheral blood. RNA transcripts were the source from which TCR beta CDR3 regions were amplified. Scientists carried out first-round RT-PCR using HTBI primers and then a second-round multiplex PCR. TCRdb analysed the multiplex PCR reads with MiXCR anew, one entry per CDR3 protein. The sample holds under 250,000 distinct CDR3 sequences, 20% to 25% seen once.

The receptor's source is a woman between 45 and 65 years old with Graves' ophthalmopathy. Sequencing input: peripheral blood. V gene TRBV6-5 combines with J gene TRBJ2-5; 8 nucleotides agree with TRBD2. The CDR3 DNA reads TGTGCCAGCAGTTACGGGACTAGGGAGACCCAGTACTTC. Its protein product is CASSYGTRETQYF.